The 24 T cell receptor beta chains below come from one sample, sequenced in a study of T cell repertoires in cytomegalovirus infection. MiXCR, run by TCRdb on the reads, gives a single entry per CDR3 protein. Here the sample spans 150,000 or so distinct CDR3 sequences, 23% being singletons. The sample consisted of PBMCs. The receptors come from a human donor in good health (CMV status not recorded). Some clones in this sample may be carry-over from other donors' samples.

The table lists this clonotype with a few counts. The chain has TRBV28 and TRBJ1-6, with TRBD1 identical over 10 bases. This CDR3 spans 13 amino acids. Per germline, CDR1 MDHEN and CDR2 SYDVKM. V lost 8 bases, J lost 7 bases, and 2 bases stayed unmatched. The CDR3 loop is CASWDRGNSPLHF. The CDR3 DNA sequence: TGTGCCAGCTGGGACAGGGGAAATTCACCCCTCCACTTT.

This clonotype was counted many times. This chain's CDR3 is CASSLGVASSYNEQFF. The CDR3 DNA follows: TGTGCCAGCAGCTTAGGGGTTGCGAGCTCCTACAATGAGCAGTTCTTC. The chain is built from TRBV7-8 and TRBJ2-1; D not resolved. Trimming took off 1 base at V and 0 bases at J, with 10 bases between the two ends. This CDR3 is 16 amino acids long. In germline, CDR1 is SGHVS, CDR2 FQNEAQ. Filled out from reference TRBV7-8 and TRBJ2-1, the complete variable domain reads GAGVSQSPRYKVAKRGQDVALRCDPISGHVSLFWYQQALGQGPEFLTYFQNEAQLDKSGLPSDRFFAERPEGSVSTLKIQRTQQEDSAVYLCASSLGVASSYNEQFFGPGTRLTVL.

This clonotype occurred many times. V gene TRBV7-9 combines with J gene TRBJ1-1; 7 nucleotides line up with TRBD1. This CDR3 has 12 amino acids. The germline gives CDR1 SEHNR, CDR2 FQNEAQ (reference sequence). Unmatched junction bases numbered 5, after V lost 5 bases and J lost 8 bases. As DNA, the CDR3 is TGTGCCAGCAGCAAAAGACAGGGCGAAGCTTTCTTT. This gives the protein CASSKRQGEAFF.

This clonotype has at least ten counts. The chain uses TRBV28 and TRBJ1-5; maybe TRBD1 (6 bases). The CDR3 loop spans 17 amino acids. In germline, CDR1 is MDHEN, CDR2 SYDVKM. Trimming stripped 3 bases from V and 0 bases from J, with 15 bases between. CDR3 DNA: TGTGCCAGCAGTTTTTCGCAGGGGACCTATAGCAATCAGCCCCAGCATTTT. Protein sequence: CASSFSQGTYSNQPQHF.

The chain is built from TRBV19 and TRBJ1-4; TRBD1 agrees at 9 bases. The CDR3 sequence is 13 residues long. V trimming: 6 bases; J trimming: 6 bases; junction bases outside the gene matches: 2. Germline V gene sequence: CDR1 LNHDA, CDR2 SQIVND (reference sequence). The CDR3, as DNA: TGTGCCAGTAGGAGGACAGGGGATGAAAAACTGTTTTTT. Residues: CASRRTGDEKLFF.

In regard to this clonotype: A read error may explain this, as a much larger clone is one base away. This rearrangement joins TRBV11-2 to TRBJ2-1; D gene unclear. V dropped 1 base and J dropped 10 bases, with 5 bases sitting between them. The CDR3 spans 11 residues. In germline, CDR1 is SGHAT, CDR2 FQNNGV. The CDR3 here is CASSLGKEQFF. The DNA of the CDR3 is TGTGCCAGCAGCTTAGGAAAGGAGCAGTTCTTC.

This clonotype was counted at least ten times. This sequence joins TRBV7-2 and TRBJ2-1; TRBD2 matches at 11 bases. Germline loops: CDR1 SGHTA, CDR2 FQGNSA. J was trimmed by 6 bases and V by 6 bases; bases with no gene match: 1. The CDR3 is 13 amino acids. CDR3 amino acids: CASRTSGTNEQFF. CDR3 DNA: TGTGCCAGCAGGACTAGCGGGACCAATGAGCAGTTCTTC.

As regards this clonotype: The junction and the germline gene differ at one end; a read error may be behind it. This chain connects TRBV7-6 to TRBJ2-5, with D tentatively TRBD2 (7 bases). Germline V gene sequence: CDR1 SGHVS, CDR2 FNYEAQ. The length of the CDR3 is 15 residues. The chain's CDR3 is CASSLWGGAEETQYF. For the CDR3, the DNA is TGTGCTAGCAGCTTATGGGGGGGGGCCGAGGAGACCCAGTACTTC.

The genes are TRBV28 and TRBJ1-3; D is uncertain. There are 18 residues in the CDR3. V lost 5 bases, J lost 4 bases, and 24 bases lay in between. The germline V gene encodes CDR1 MDHEN and CDR2 SYDVKM. CDR3: CASSPRMDGTFGGNTIYF. The CDR3 DNA sequence: TGTGCCAGCAGTCCACGAATGGACGGAACTTTTGGGGGAAACACCATATATTTT.

This clonotype showed up just a few times. This sequence joins TRBV6-1 and TRBJ2-1; 12 nucleotides align to TRBD2. Germline V gene lookup returns CDR1 MNHNS and CDR2 SASEGT. This CDR3 contains 14 residues. V trimming: 8 bases; J trimming: 6 bases; junction bases outside the gene matches: 5. CDR3 nucleotides: TGTGCCAGCCTCCTAGCGGGGGGGCCCAATGAGCAGTTCTTC. This translates into CASLLAGGPNEQFF.

The gene calls are TRBV24-1 and TRBJ2-5, with 8 bases fitting TRBD1. Germline V gene sequence: CDR1 KGHDR, CDR2 SFDVKD. Trimming cost V 9 bases and J 5 bases; bases outside gene matches: 13. This CDR3 region has 15 residues. The DNA of the CDR3 is TGTGCCACCGGACGAGGACAGGGCCTTCGGGAGACCCAGTACTTC. It codes for CATGRGQGLRETQYF.

This clonotype has ten or more counts. The V call is TRBV7-2, the J call TRBJ2-3; D gene uncertain. Trimming took off 2 bases at V and 0 bases at J, with 6 bases between the two ends. In germline, CDR1 is SGHTA, CDR2 FQGNSA. This CDR3 is 14 amino acids long. CDR3 nucleotides: TGTGCCAGCAGCTTACTGGGGAGCACAGATACGCAGTATTTT. It specifies CASSLLGSTDTQYF.

This clonotype was counted between two and nine times. The chain couples TRBV29-1 to TRBJ2-6, with no clear D. The CDR3 sequence is 12 residues long. Germline CDR1 reads SQVTM; CDR2 reads ANQGSEA. V shed 4 bases and J shed 2 bases, with 3 bases lying between them. The CDR3 spells CSVAAGANVLTF. The CDR3 coding sequence is TGCAGCGTTGCTGCTGGGGCCAACGTCCTGACTTTC. Full variable domain (missing parts from reference TRBV29-1 and TRBJ2-6): SAVISQKPSRDICQRGTSLTIQCQVDSQVTMMFWYRQQPGQSLTLIATANQGSEATYESGFVIDKFPISRPNLTFSTLTVSNMSPEDSSIYLCSVAAGANVLTFGAGSRLTVL.

V and J are TRBV28 and TRBJ2-7; 7 bases fit TRBD2. With 7 bases clipped from V and 1 base from J, the junction kept 16 bases outside the gene matches. Germline lookup yields CDR1 MDHEN and CDR2 SYDVKM. The CDR3 is 17 residues long. The CDR3 protein is CASNRRGRALISYEQYF. CDR3 DNA: TGTGCCAGCAACCGCCGGGGGAGGGCACTTATTTCCTACGAGCAGTACTTC.

Note on this clonotype: Compared with germline, one end of the junction differs, possibly owing to a read error. V gene TRBV10-3 combines with J gene TRBJ2-5; TRBD1 or TRBD2 may be the D gene (5 bases each). Germline V gives CDR1 ENHRY, CDR2 SYGVKD. The CDR3 loop spans 13 amino acids. As DNA, the CDR3 is TGTGCCATCAGTGAGGGGTTGGGGGAGACTCAGTACTTC. Protein: CAISEGLGETQYF.

V and J are TRBV6-5 and TRBJ1-6; TRBD1 agrees at 7 bases. Per the germline V gene, CDR1 is MNHEY and CDR2 is SVGAGI. The CDR3 is 15 amino acids. V shed 2 bases and J 4 bases; nucleotides not matched to a gene: 2. The CDR3 DNA follows: TGTGCCAGCAGTTACGGGACAGATTATAATTCACCCCTCCACTTT. It yields the protein CASSYGTDYNSPLHF.

The V gene is TRBV7-2, the J gene TRBJ2-1; D is perhaps TRBD1 (5 bases). The CDR3 is made up of 14 amino acids. Between the trimmed V and J ends, which lost 1 base and 9 bases, there was a span of 13 bases. Germline CDR1 SGHTA, CDR2 FQGNSA. Written as DNA, the CDR3 is TGTGCCAGCAGCTTAGGGTCAGGGCTCACTGAGCAGTTCTTC. Encoded protein: CASSLGSGLTEQFF.

To note about this clonotype: A much larger clone differs by one base, so this may be a read error. The V gene is TRBV29-1, the J gene TRBJ2-1; 7 nucleotides agree with TRBD2. V shed 7 bases and J 5 bases; nucleotides not matched to a gene: 8. CDR3 length: 13 amino acids. CDR1 is SQVTM and CDR2 is ANQGSEA in the germline V gene. The CDR3 spells CSGRDYNDNEQFF. CDR3 coding DNA: TGCAGCGGCCGGGACTACAATGACAATGAGCAGTTCTTC.

This clonotype showed up many times. The chain has TRBV7-2 and TRBJ2-5; a possible D gene is TRBD2 (6 bases). Per the germline V gene, CDR1 is SGHTA and CDR2 is FQGNSA. The CDR3 is 15 amino acids. V gave up 5 bases and J gave up 3 bases, with 16 bases separating them. In DNA form, the CDR3 reads TGTGCCAGCAGCACCCGGCGGGGTTGGGAAGAGACCCAGTACTTC. Translation gives CASSTRRGWEETQYF.

The gene calls are TRBV12-3 or TRBV12-4 and TRBJ1-5; TRBD1 aligns across 11 bases. CDR3 length: 15 residues. V lost 7 bases and J lost 10; bases outside the gene matches: 12. CDR3 nucleotide sequence: TGTGCCAGCAACTCCGGGACAGGGGGTATTCCACCCCAGCATTTT. The encoded protein is CASNSGTGGIPPQHF.

This clonotype was observed a few times. V is TRBV7-9 and J is TRBJ1-5; possible D gene TRBD1, 5 bases. CDR1 is SEHNR and CDR2 is FQNEAQ in the germline V gene (reference sequence). This CDR3 contains 14 residues. The V gene lost 4 bases and the J gene lost 0 bases, with 7 bases spanning the gap. The CDR3 here is CASSSGHSNQPQHF. Here the CDR3 DNA reads TGTGCCAGCAGCTCCGGACATAGCAATCAGCCCCAGCATTTT.

This clonotype showed up just a few times. This sequence joins TRBV29-1 and TRBJ2-5; D is ambiguous. V lost 6 bases to trimming and J lost 5 bases, with 13 bases between them. CDR1 and CDR2 (germline): SQVTM, ANQGSEA. CDR3 length: 12 residues. The CDR3 reads CSVALKEETQYF. The CDR3, as DNA: TGCAGCGTCGCACTAAAGGAGGAGACCCAGTACTTC.

The gene calls are TRBV20-1 and TRBJ2-1; 11 nucleotides line up with TRBD2. This CDR3 region has 14 residues. Losses at the gene ends were 3 bases for V and 8 bases for J; bases not matched to a gene: 6. Germline V gene sequence: CDR1 DFQATT, CDR2 SNEGSKA (reference sequence). In DNA form, the CDR3 reads TGCAGTGCTAGTTTAGCGGGGGGGCCTGATGAGCAGTTCTTC. Translation gives CSASLAGGPDEQFF.

This clonotype was counted ten times or more. The CDR3 DNA follows: TGTGCCAGCAGTTTGACTACCTCTATGGGGACCCAGTACTTC. This sequence encodes CASSLTTSMGTQYF. The J gene is TRBJ2-5, the V gene TRBV6-2 or TRBV6-3; D perhaps matches TRBD2 (5 bases). This CDR3 has 14 residues. Germline V gives CDR1 MNHEY, CDR2 SVGEGT. Trimming removed 4 bases from V and 7 bases from J, with 16 bases in between.